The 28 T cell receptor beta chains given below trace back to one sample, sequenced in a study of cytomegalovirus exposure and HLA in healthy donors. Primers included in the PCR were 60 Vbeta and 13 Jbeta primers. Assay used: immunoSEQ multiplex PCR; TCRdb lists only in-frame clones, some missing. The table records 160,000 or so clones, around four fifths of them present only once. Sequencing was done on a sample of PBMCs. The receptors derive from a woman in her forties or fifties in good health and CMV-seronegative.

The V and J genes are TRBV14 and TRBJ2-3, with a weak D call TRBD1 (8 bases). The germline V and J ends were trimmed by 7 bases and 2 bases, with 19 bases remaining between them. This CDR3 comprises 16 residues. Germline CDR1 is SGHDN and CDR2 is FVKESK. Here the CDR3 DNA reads TGTGCCAGCACCCTATACAGGGGGGGCCCCACAGATACGCAGTATTTT. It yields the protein CASTLYRGGPTDTQYF.

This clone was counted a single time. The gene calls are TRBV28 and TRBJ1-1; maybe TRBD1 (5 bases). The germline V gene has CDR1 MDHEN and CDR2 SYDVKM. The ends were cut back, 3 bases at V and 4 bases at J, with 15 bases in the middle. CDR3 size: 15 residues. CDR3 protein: CASSFFRASGTEAFF. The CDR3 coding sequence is TGTGCCAGCAGTTTTTTCAGGGCTTCGGGCACTGAAGCTTTCTTT.

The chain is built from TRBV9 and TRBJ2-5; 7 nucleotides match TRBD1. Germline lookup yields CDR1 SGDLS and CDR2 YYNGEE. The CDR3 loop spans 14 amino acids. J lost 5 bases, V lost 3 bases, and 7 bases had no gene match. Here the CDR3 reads CASSEGAWGETQYF. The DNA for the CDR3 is TGTGCCAGCAGCGAGGGGGCCTGGGGGGAGACCCAGTACTTC.

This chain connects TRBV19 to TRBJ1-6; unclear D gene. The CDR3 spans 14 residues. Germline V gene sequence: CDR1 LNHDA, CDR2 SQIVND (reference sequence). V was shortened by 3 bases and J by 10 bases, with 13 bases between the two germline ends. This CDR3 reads CASSMEGYGSPLHF. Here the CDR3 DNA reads TGTGCCAGTAGTATGGAGGGCTATGGGTCACCCCTCCACTTT.

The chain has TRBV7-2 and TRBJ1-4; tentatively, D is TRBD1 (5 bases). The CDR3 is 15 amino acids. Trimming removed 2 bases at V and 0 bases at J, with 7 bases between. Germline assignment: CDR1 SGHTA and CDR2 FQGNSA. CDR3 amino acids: CASSLSRATNEKLFF. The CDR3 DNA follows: TGTGCCAGCAGCTTAAGCAGGGCAACTAATGAAAAACTGTTTTTT.

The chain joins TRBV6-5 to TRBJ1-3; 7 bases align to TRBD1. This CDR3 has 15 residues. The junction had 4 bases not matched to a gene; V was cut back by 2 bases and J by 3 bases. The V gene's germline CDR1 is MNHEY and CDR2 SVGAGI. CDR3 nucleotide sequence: TGTGCCAGCAGTTACGCAGGGGGTGGTGGAAACACCATATATTTT. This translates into CASSYAGGGGNTIYF.

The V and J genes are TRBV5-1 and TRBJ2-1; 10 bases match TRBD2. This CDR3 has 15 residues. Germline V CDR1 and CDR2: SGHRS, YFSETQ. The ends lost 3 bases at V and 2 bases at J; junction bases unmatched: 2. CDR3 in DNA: TGCGCCAGCAGCTCCGGACTAGCGGCCTACAATGAGCAGTTCTTC. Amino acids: CASSSGLAAYNEQFF.

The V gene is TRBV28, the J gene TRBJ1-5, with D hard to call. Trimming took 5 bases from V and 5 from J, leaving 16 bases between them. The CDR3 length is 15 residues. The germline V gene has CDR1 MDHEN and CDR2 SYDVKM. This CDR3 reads CASSAGRSRHQPQHF. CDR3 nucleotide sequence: TGTGCCAGCAGTGCCGGGAGGAGCCGACATCAGCCCCAGCATTTT.

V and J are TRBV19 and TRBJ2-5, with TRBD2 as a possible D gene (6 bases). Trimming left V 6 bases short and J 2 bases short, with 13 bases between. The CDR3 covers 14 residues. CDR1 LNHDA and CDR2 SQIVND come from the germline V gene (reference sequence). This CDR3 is CASRVTGEQETQYF. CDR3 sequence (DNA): TGTGCCAGTAGAGTGACGGGGGAGCAAGAGACCCAGTACTTC.

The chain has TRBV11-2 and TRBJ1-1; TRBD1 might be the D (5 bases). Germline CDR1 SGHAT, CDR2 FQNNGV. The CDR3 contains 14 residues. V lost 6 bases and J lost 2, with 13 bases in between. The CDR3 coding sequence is TGTGCCAGCAGACTAGGGGCGGGAAACACTGAAGCTTTCTTT. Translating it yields CASRLGAGNTEAFF. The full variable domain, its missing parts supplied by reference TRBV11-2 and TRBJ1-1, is EAGVAQSPRYKIIEKRQSVAFWCNPISGHATLYWYQQILGQGPKLLIQFQNNGVVDDSQLPKDRFSAERLKGVDSTLKIQPAKLEDSAVYLCASRLGAGNTEAFFGQGTRLTVV.

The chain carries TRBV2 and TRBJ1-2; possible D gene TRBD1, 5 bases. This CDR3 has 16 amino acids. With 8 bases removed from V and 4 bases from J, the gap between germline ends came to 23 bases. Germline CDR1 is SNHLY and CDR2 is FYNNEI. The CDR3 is CASYTGGAGMGYGYTF. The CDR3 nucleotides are TGTGCCAGCTATACCGGAGGGGCAGGGATGGGCTATGGCTACACCTTC.

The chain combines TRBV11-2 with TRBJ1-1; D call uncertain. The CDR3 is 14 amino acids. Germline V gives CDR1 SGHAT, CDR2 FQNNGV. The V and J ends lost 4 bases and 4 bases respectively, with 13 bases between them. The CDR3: CASSSLQARTEAFF. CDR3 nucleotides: TGTGCCAGCAGCTCGCTTCAGGCCCGCACTGAAGCTTTCTTT.

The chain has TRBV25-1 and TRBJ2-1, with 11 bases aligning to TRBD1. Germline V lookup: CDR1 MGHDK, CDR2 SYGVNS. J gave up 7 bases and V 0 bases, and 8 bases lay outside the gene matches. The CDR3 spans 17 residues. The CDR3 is CASSEYIGTGGGNEQFF. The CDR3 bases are TGTGCCAGCAGTGAATATATTGGGACAGGGGGAGGTAATGAGCAGTTCTTC. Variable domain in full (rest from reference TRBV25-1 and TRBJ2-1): EADIYQTPRYLVIGTGKKITLECSQTMGHDKMYWYQQDPGMELHLIHYSYGVNSTEKGDLSSESTVSRIRTEHFPLTLESARPSHTSQYLCASSEYIGTGGGNEQFFGPGTRLTVL.

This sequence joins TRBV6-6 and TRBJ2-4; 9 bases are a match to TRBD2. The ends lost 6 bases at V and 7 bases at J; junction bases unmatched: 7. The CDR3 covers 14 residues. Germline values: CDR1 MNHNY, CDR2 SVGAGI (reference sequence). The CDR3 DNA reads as TGTGCCAGCAGCCCGGGACTAGCTGGGAACATTCAGTACTTC. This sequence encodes CASSPGLAGNIQYF.

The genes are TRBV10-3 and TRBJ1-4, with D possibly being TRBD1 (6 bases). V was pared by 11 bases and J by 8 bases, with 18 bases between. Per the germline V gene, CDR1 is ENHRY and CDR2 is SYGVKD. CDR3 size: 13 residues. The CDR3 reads CAARRTEQEKLFF. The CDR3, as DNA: TGTGCCGCCCGACGGACAGAACAAGAAAAACTGTTTTTT.

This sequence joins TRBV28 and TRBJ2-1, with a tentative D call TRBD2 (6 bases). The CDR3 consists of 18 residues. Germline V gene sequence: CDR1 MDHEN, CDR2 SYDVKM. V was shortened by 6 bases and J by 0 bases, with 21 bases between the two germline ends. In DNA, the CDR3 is TGTGCCAGCAGGCCGATTTCGCCGGGACTTAGCTCCTACAATGAGCAGTTCTTC. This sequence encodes CASRPISPGLSSYNEQFF.

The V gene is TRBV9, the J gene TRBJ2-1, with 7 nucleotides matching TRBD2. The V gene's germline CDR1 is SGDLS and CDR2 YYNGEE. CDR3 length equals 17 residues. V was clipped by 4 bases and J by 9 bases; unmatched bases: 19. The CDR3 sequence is CASSRTLGARESSEQFF. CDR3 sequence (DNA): TGTGCCAGCAGCCGAACCTTGGGCGCGCGGGAGTCGAGTGAGCAGTTCTTC.

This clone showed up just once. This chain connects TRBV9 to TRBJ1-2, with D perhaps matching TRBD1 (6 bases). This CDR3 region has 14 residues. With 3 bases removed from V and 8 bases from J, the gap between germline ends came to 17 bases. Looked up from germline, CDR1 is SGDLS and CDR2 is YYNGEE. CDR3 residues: CASSGLTGLGGYTF. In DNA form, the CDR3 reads TGTGCCAGCAGCGGACTAACAGGGCTCGGAGGCTACACCTTC. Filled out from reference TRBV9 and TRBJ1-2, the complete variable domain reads DSGVTQTPKHLITATGQRVTLRCSPRSGDLSVYWYQQSLDQGLQFLIQYYNGEERAKGNILERFSAQQFPDLHSELNLSSLELGDSALYFCASSGLTGLGGYTFGSGTRLTVV.

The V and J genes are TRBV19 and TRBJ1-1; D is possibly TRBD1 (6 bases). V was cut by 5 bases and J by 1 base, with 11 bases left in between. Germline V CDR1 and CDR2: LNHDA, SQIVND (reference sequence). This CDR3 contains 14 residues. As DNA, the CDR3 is TGTGCCAGTAGTGTGGACAGCTGGAACACTGAAGCTTTCTTT. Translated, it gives CASSVDSWNTEAFF.

The CDR3 is CASSPPGTSGRGKFF. The CDR3 DNA follows: TGTGCCAGCAGCCCTCCCGGGACTAGCGGGAGAGGGAAGTTCTTC. The chain carries TRBV4-2 and TRBJ2-1; TRBD2 agrees at 14 bases. J lost 14 bases, V lost 4 bases, and 10 bases had no gene match. The CDR3 has 15 residues. CDR1 is LGHNA and CDR2 is YNFKEQ in the germline V gene.

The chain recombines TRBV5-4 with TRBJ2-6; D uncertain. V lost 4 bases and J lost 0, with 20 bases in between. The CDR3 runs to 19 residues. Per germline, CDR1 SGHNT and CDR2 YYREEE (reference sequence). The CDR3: CASSTDARGPPSGANVLTF. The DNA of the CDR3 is TGTGCCAGCAGCACGGATGCCAGAGGCCCCCCCTCTGGGGCCAACGTCCTGACTTTC.

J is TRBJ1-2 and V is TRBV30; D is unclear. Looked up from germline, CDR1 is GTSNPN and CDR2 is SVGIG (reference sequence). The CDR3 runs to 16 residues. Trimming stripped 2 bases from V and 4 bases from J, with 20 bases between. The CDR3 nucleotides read TGTGCCTGGAGTCTCAACGGACTCTCAGAAATCTATGGCTACACCTTC. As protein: CAWSLNGLSEIYGYTF.

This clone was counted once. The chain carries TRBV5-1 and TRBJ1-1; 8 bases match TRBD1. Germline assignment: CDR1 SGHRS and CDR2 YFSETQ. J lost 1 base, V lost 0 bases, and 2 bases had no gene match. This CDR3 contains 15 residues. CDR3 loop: CASSLVGTGNTEAFF. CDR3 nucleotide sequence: TGCGCCAGCAGCTTGGTTGGGACAGGGAACACTGAAGCTTTCTTT.

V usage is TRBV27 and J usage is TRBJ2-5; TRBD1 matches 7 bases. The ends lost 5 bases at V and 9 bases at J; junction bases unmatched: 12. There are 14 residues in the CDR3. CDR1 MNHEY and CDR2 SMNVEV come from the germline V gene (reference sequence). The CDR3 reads CASSPGTVKIPQYF. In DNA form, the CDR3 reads TGTGCCAGCAGTCCAGGGACAGTTAAAATCCCCCAGTACTTC.

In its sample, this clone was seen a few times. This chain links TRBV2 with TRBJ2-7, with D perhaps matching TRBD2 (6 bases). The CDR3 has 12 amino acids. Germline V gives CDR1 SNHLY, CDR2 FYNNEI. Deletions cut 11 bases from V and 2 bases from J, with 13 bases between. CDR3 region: CASGSGTYEQYF. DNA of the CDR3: TGTGCCTCCGGGAGTGGGACCTACGAGCAGTACTTC.

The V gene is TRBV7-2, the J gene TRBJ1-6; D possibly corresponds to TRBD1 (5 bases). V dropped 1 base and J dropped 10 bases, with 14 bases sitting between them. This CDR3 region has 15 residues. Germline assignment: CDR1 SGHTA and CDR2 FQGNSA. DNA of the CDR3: TGTGCCAGCAGCTTAGTCGACGCAGGGAGGTCACCCCTCCACTTT. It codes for CASSLVDAGRSPLHF.

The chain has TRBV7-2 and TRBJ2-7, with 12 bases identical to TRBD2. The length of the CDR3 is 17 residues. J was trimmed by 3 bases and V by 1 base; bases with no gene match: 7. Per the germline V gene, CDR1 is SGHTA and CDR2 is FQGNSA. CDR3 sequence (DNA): TGTGCCAGCAGCTTAGAGACTAGCGGGAGCGACTACTACGAGCAGTACTTC. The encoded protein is CASSLETSGSDYYEQYF.

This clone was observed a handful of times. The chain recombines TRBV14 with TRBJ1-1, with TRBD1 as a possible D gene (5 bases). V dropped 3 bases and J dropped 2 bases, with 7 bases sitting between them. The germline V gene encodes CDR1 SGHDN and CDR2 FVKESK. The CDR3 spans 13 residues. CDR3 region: CASSHGGNTEAFF. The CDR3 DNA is TGTGCCAGCAGCCACGGGGGAAACACTGAAGCTTTCTTT.